The T cell receptor (beta chain) under discussion was sequenced for a study of T cell clones after liver transplantation. Whole-study context: Liver transplant recipients had immunosuppression withdrawal attempted within 2 years. Patients counted as tolerant after at least one year off all immunosuppression, enzymes not exceeding twice normal.

Data came from immunoSEQ multiplex PCR; TCRdb stores just in-frame clones and leaves some out. Of 60,000 or so clones listed, 60% to 80% are singletons. V was pared by 1 base and J by 2 bases, with 9 bases between. From germline, CDR1 is SEHNR and CDR2 FQNEAQ (reference sequence). The CDR3 spans 14 residues. CD3+CD4+ and CD3+CD8+ cells were FACS-sorted from thawed unstimulated PBMCs. About this clone itself: What it binds is not known.

Findings of the study overall: A significant post-transplant drop in circulating graft-donor-reactive CD4 TCRbeta sequences occurred in most of the 8 subjects.

This sequence was found in a human patient who received a liver transplant. Some T cells may originate from the graft donor. The source was CD4+ T cells from blood, collected at the 22-month timepoint. The V and J genes are TRBV7-9 and TRBJ2-7, with D unclear. This CDR3 reads CASSLGTDPYEQYF. DNA of the CDR3: TGTGCCAGCAGCTTAGGCACCGATCCCTACGAGCAGTACTTC.